This TCR beta chain was found in a study of T cell responses to AZD1222 COVID-19 vaccine. Study overall: Pooled in the analysis were second doses at about 4 or about 12 weeks. General observations from the study: Clonal diversity was possibly underestimated, and white British individuals and females predominated among donors.

Using immunoSEQ multiplex PCR, the repertoire was profiled, and TCRdb retains in-frame clones only, with some absent. The sample includes nearly 95,000 clones, 90% of them seen just once. Details on this clone: Antigen unknown.

The source is an adult in good health. The specimen was peripheral blood, collected on day 0 of AZD1222 vaccination.

The chain's CDR3 is CASSVDGDTNQPQHF. CDR3 sequence (DNA): TGTGCCAGCAGCGTAGATGGGGACACTAATCAGCCCCAGCATTTT. The chain recombines TRBV9 with TRBJ1-5; maybe TRBD1 (6 bases). This CDR3 is 15 amino acids long. Trimming stripped 0 bases from V and 4 bases from J, with 11 bases between. Germline loops: CDR1 SGDLS, CDR2 YYNGEE.